This T cell receptor beta chain is drawn from a study of long-term antiretroviral therapy in people with HIV. General study results and limits: From the mid-2000s to the late 2010s, blood was obtained, possibly while participants received older ART regimens. Unavailable data included ART adherence, viral resistance and therapy changes (switches in treatment).

Researchers secured at least one pre-ART and at least two post-ART PBMC samples from each donor. Trimming took 0 bases from V and 6 from J, leaving 8 bases between them. Per germline, CDR1 SGDLS and CDR2 YYNGEE. This CDR3 contains 13 residues. Remarks on this clone: What it binds is not known.

Runs used v3.0 of the immunoSEQ assay and were done at survey level. Repertoires were generated with immunoSEQ multiplex PCR, while TCRdb's copy carries only in-frame clones and drops some. The sample records 20,000 to 25,000 clones, under 80% being singletons. The source material was unsorted PBMCs, sampled 1.1 years before starting antiretroviral therapy. The chain combines TRBV9 with TRBJ2-3; D is undetermined. This TCR derives from a middle-aged woman with HIV. The CDR3 spells CASSVVGSDTQYF. In DNA form, the CDR3 reads TGTGCCAGCAGCGTAGTAGGATCGGATACGCAGTATTTT.